Described below is a single T cell receptor beta chain sequence and its context. Profiling relied on immunoSEQ multiplex PCR, and the TCRdb table lists in-frame clones only, not all of them. The profile shows under 80,000 clones, about 95% of them singletons. The CDR3 has 14 amino acids. These data come from a study of control samples from healthy donors and cancer patients. Sequencing used blood. This sequence joins TRBV21-1 and TRBJ2-7; TRBD1 reflects the table's D call only, with no check against the DNA. TRBV21-1 is termed a pseudogene. The TCR was taken from a woman in her thirties or forties in good health. CDR3 loop: CASSKAQGWHEQYF. For the CDR3, the DNA is TGTGCCAGCAGCAAAGCACAGGGGTGGCACGAGCAGTACTTC.